Reported below is one T cell receptor beta chain. The antigen it recognizes is unknown. No much larger clone exists at a distance of one base, and base qualities are not known. The sample comes from a study of radiation and T cells in renal cell carcinoma (dated by TCRdb to about 2020). At the level of the whole study: TCR beta sequencing covered 50 to 55 samples in total, comprising roughly 26 tumors and some 27 peripheral blood samples. Across all 55 or so samples, 3.8 million or so unique CDR3 nucleotide sequences encoding 2,658,974 unique CDR3 amino acid sequences were identified.

The immunoSEQ kit was used, according to the manufacturer's recommendations, to generate TCR beta libraries from genomic DNA. To prepare libraries, a first multiplex PCR with proprietary primers was run, followed by a second PCR that added unique barcodes, and a bead cleanup was done after each round. Each sample batch included a kit-provided positive control reaction and a negative control reaction. The final libraries were assessed on an Agilent 4200 TapeStation D1000 ScreenTape, pooled by volume, and quantified by qPCR. Sequencing was performed on an Illumina NextSeq500 with a MidOutput 150-cycle cartridge, and 156 Read1 and 15 Index1 cycles were run with kit custom primers. The pooled library was loaded at 0.95 to 1 pM, with a roughly 21% PhiX control spiked in. As for the authors' bioinformatics: The vendor-processed data were analyzed in R, and a clonotype was defined as all T cells that share the same CDR3 nucleotide sequence. For clone abundance analyses, frequencies were normalized to the 10,000 most abundant clones in each sample. Public T cell clones, which averaged fewer than five per sample, were removed prior to analysis. Dominant motifs were analyzed with ImmunoMap using the PAM10 matrix, a gap penalty of 30, and a homology threshold of 0.3, and motifs with a cumulative frequency of at least 0.01 were considered dominant. TCRdb obtained this table from immuneACCESS and retained in-frame rearrangements with V and J assigned. These tables miss some clones; where compared with another copy, unresolved V genes account for less than half of the shortfall, and the remainder is unexplained. V and J calls plus clone size are reproduced from that table; the DNA served to infer D and trimming. The sample has about 24,000 clones on record, roughly 60% of them singletons. Less than 25% of the sample goes to the ten largest clones.

This sample's time point label indicates: tumor resected at nephrectomy. In the paper's terms, the treatment or condition label means: treatment-naive control, cytoreductive nephrectomy. The control tumors were taken from treatment-naive renal cell carcinoma patients who had cytoreductive nephrectomy with no earlier radiation. Renal cell carcinoma with clear cell pathology was present in all patients. The control tumors sequenced for TCR were resected between about 2011 and 2015 from 10 or so males and a handful of females whose median age was around 60 years (range about 35 to 85). Tumors were dissociated mechanically, digested with collagenase/hyaluronidase at 37 degrees C, processed in gentleMACS C tubes, and stored in liquid nitrogen. Genomic DNA for TCR sequencing was prepared using the QIAamp DNA Blood Mini Kit (Qiagen). Samples were included in the analyses only if all quality control checks were passed.

The cysteine opens and the phenylalanine closes a CDR3 of 14 amino acids. Left in the record is the CDR3 DNA by itself, 42 bases read in frame from the first base. The junction carries 11 bases between V and J, which are trimmed by 6 bases and 3 bases respectively. From the germline V gene, CDR1 is MNHEY and CDR2 is SVGAGI. What the study reported, not specific to this receptor: Intratumoral heterogeneity went uncaptured because the only tumor material available was small regions of about 1 g. Compared with control tumors, irradiated tumors had a greater number of dominant CDR3 motifs, and these motifs made up a bigger portion of the repertoire. TCR clonality was higher in irradiated tumors than in controls, as the top 100 clonotypes made up an average of about 54% of the repertoire in irradiated tumors compared with 43% in nephrectomy-only tumors. With a single-armed trial design, the study had no way to address how radiation dose or scheduling affects the TCR repertoire.

The sequence derives from a man aged 40-49 years with renal cell carcinoma. The material was tumor tissue, obtained from a patient whose treatment was nephrectomy without radiotherapy. This sequence uses TRBV6-5 and TRBJ2-2, and possibly TRBD2, on 5 matching bases. The CDR3: CASRRAGYTGELFF. The nucleotide sequence reads TGTGCCAGCAGGAGGGCGGGTTACACCGGGGAGCTGTTTTTT.